A single T cell receptor (beta chain) is shown here with its context. The antigen is unknown. CDR1 is SGHDT and CDR2 is YYEEEE in the germline V gene. Trimming took 1 base from V and 4 from J, leaving 16 bases between them. The CDR3 is 16 residues long. This record comes from a study of T cells in localized non-small cell lung cancer. Profiling relied on immunoSEQ multiplex PCR, and the TCRdb table lists in-frame clones only, not all of them. This sample has roughly 35,000 clones, with 93% found just once. Study-wide points: In the blood, greater T cell density corresponded to longer overall survival. Uninvolved adjacent lung showed higher T cell clonality than tumor. Turning up in adjacent lung were a median approximately 57 of the top 100 tumor clones.

V is TRBV5-6 and J is TRBJ2-3, with D possibly being TRBD2 (7 bases). This clonotype was obtained from a female donor over 55 with stage I lung adenocarcinoma. The sample consisted of peripheral blood, taken before any cancer treatment. CDR3 DNA sequence: TGTGCCAGCAGCTTGAGCGGCGCGGGGGCCCCAGATACGCAGTATTTT. Its translation is CASSLSGAGAPDTQYF.